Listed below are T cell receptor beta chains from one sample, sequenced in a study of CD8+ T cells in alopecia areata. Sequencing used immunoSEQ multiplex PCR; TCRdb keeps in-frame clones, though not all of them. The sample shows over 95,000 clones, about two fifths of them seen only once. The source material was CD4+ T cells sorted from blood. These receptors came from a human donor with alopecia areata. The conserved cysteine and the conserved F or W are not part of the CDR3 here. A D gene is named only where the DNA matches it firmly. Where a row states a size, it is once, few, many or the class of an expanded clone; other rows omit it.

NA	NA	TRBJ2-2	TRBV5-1	ASSRGNPTTGELF
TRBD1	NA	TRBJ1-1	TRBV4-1	ASSQVDRETEAF
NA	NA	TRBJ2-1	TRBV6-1	ASSEGLGIYNEQF
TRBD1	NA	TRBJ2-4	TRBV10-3	AIRGTGLDIQY
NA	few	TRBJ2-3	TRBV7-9	ASSSPPVTDTQY
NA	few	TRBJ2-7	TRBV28	ASSEGDYEQY
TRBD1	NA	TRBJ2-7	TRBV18	ASSPGGQAYEQY
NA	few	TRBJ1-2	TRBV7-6	ASSLAGGRGLAGYT
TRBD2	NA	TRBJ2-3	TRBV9	ASSGTSGGVTAQY
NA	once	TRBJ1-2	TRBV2	ASSVSLPPPYGYT
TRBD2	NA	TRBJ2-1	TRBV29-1	SVEMLAGGRDEQF
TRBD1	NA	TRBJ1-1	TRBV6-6	ASSYRDRDYAF
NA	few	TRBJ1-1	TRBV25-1	ASSGGGVGYTEAF
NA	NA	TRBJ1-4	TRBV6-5	ASSYASWNEKLF
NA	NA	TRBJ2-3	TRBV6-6	ASSYSRGANKDTQY
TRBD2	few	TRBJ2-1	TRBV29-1	SVGTSGRRYNEQF
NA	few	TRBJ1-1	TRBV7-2	ASSYEEYTEAF
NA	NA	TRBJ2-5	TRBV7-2	ASSLSTEYQETQY
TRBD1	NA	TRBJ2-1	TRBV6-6	ASSYGGQSSYNEQF
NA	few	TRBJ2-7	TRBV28	ASTLRAGRAY
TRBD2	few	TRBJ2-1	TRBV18	ASSPLAGEYNEQF
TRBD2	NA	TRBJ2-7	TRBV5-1	ASSLVAGGKNYEQY
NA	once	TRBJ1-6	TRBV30	AWRIQGLNSPLH
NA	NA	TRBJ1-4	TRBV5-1	ASSLDSVNEKLF
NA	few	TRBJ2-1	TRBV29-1	SVLQGKARNEQF
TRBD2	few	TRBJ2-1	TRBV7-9	ASSSLSGISYNEQF
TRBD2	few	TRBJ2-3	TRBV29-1	SQRGAGGPFKADTQY
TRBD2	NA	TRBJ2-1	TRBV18	ASSLRTSGNNEQF
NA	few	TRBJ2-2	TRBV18	ASSPSAGTQSGELF
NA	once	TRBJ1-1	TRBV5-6	ASSLTTNTEAF
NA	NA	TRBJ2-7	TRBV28	ASRAQGFYEQY
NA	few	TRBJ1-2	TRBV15	ATSEGEGLAYGYT
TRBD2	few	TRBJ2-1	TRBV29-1	SGTGTSNNEQF
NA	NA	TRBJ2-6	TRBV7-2	ASSLFWKSGANVLT
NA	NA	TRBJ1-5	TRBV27	ASSFTRSNQPQH
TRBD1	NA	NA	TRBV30	AWSDRGWDYEQY
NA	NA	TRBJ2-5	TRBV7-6	ASSLAGTLGETQY
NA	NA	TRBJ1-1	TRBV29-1	SVEYARNTEAF
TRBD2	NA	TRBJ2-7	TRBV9	ASSPRGGGRVHEQY
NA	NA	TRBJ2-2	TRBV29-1	SAGLAAGELF
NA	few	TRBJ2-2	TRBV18	ASSRQSGELF
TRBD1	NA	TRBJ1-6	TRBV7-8	ASRPGGTGSQPLH
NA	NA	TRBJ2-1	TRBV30	ASQGAGLNEQF